The source of this TCR beta chain is a study of shared clonotypes between healthy human individuals (dated by TCRdb to about 2020). For the wider study: A couple of women and a few men aged 18 to 49 years were included in the cohort. For each donor, CD4 naive and CD4 memory were each run on three plates, CD8 naive on two plates, and CD8 memory on one plate. Each donor's leukapheresis produced roughly between roughly 0.9 and 8.9 billion PBMCs. To estimate repertoire size and how much clonotype sharing occurs between individuals, the study deeply sequenced the blood TCR repertoires of about five healthy adults. To increase sequencing depth and limit assay-specific biases, different laboratories used diverse techniques to prepare libraries and sequence TCR repertoires.

Points the paper makes about the study in general: Naive subsets generally had larger estimated clonotype richness than memory subsets. Incomplete sequencing was indicated by rarefaction of sorted-subset datasets, despite the large sequencing depth. When a handful of donors were compared, the shared fraction of clonotypes was about 5% for naive CD4, 3.5% for naive CD8, about 2.4% for memory CD4, and less than 0.5% for memory CD8. Sampling was limited to blood, and TCR repertoires in tissue likely differ from TCR repertoires in blood. Because the study included only a small number of donors, the genetic and exposure-history diversity represented was limited. Higher generation probabilities were observed for clonotypes shared by all four sorted-subset donors than for non-shared clonotypes. Pairwise subsampling led to the expectation that sequencing depth would affect the degree of clonotype sharing among donors.

Using the deep immunoSEQ assay, TCR CDR3 regions were amplified from genomic DNA by multiplex PCR. Extracted genomic DNA from each cell subset was spread evenly across all wells of several immunoSEQ 96-well plates, with each plate serving as a replicate. For sorted subsets, 150 to 250 ng genomic DNA, equal to 30,000 to 35,000 T cell genomes, was loaded into each replicate PCR. The purified libraries were quantified using a Qubit 3.0 fluorometer, sized with a Bioanalyzer 2100, and then quantified again using the KAPA Library Quantification kit. Each immunoSEQ 96-well plate was sequenced on its own single-read 150-cycle Illumina NextSeq 550 flow cell. Per the authors' processing: The immunoSEQ output contained only junctional sequences without quality scores, so filtering could not match that applied to full-length reads. Sequences were annotated with PyIR, a Python wrapper for IgBLAST v1.9, and V/J genes and CDR3 were assigned using IMGT germline references. Reads were filtered out if the reads had weak V/J assignments (E-value above 1e-6), no CDR3, stop codons, out-of-frame junctions, or ambiguous translated residues. A V3J clonotype was defined by an identical inferred V gene, J gene, and CDR3 amino acid sequence. Percentage overlap between repertoires was computed as shared unique clonotypes divided by the size of the smaller repertoire. Repertoire richness was assessed with RTK rarefaction, the Chao1 estimator, and Recon v2.1 estimates of unobserved clonotypes. Generation probabilities were computed with OLGA for all TCRbeta clonotypes obtained by the gDNA method from four donors. As stored in TCRdb, this immuneACCESS dataset retains in-frame rearrangements with V and J assigned. A fraction of the clones does not appear; measured against another copy, unresolved V genes explain less than half of the discrepancy, and the remainder lacks a known reason. V and J calls and clone size are given by that table; D and trimming were obtained from the DNA. Within this sample are 2 million or so clones, with 85% to 95% of them counted one time only. The ten largest clones take up 0.1% to 0.15% of the sample.

The donors were healthy, HIV-negative adults who had no recently reported acute infections or vaccinations. Only Caucasian adults living in Nashville, Tennessee, USA were represented among the donors. CD4+ T cells were enriched through magnetic negative selection, after which naive cells were positively selected on CD45RA and the remaining negative fraction served as the memory subset. After blood collection by leukapheresis, PBMCs were isolated using Ficoll-Histopaque density gradient centrifugation and then cryopreserved in the vapor phase of liquid nitrogen. Purity and quantity of every magnetically sorted T cell population were checked by analytical flow cytometry. Each sorted fraction had its genomic DNA isolated and then quantified by UV absorbance on a Nanodrop 2000c. V lost 3 bases and J lost 9 bases, and the count of bases not matched to a germline gene is 4. The CDR3 covers 12 residues, taking in both the cysteine and the phenylalanine. CDR3 DNA is the only sequence kept; it has 36 bases, read in frame from the first base. Via the germline V gene, CDR1 is SGHDT and CDR2 YYEEEE.

A word on this clone: Its antigen is still unknown. No base quality information exists; no much larger clone differs at one position.

The specimen sequenced was naive CD4+ T cells sorted from blood. The cell subset or site label of this sample denotes: CD45RA+ positively selected. This sequence was found in a man aged 18-30 years in good health. The chain is encoded by TRBV5-6 joined to TRBJ1-1; the junction holds 8 bases that match TRBD1. The nucleotide sequence reads as follows: TGTGCCAGCAGCTCCAGGGACAGGCAAGCTTTCTTT. Translated, this is CASSSRDRQAFF. With all but the CDR3 taken from the reference TRBV5-6 and TRBJ1-1 genes, the full variable domain is: DAGVTQSPTHLIKTRGQQVTLRCSPKSGHDTVSWYQQALGQGPQFIFQYYEEEERQRGNFPDRFSGHQFPNYSSELNVNALLLGDSALYLCASSSRDRQAFFGQGTRLTVV.